This is a list of T cell receptor beta chains from one sample in a study of T cell repertoires in cytomegalovirus infection. MiXCR was run by TCRdb on the reads, yielding one entry per CDR3 protein. Here the sample spans around 300,000 distinct CDR3 sequences, 25% being singletons. The antigens these receptors bind are not known. The specimen comprised cultured PBMCs, sampled from culture after CMV antigen stimulation. The receptors stem from a human donor in good health (CMV status not recorded). Some clones in this sample may be carry-over from other donors' samples. Both conserved end residues are part of each CDR3. Fields, in order: J gene, V gene, clone size, D gene, CDR3 protein, CDR3 DNA. A D gene is named only where the DNA matches it firmly. Rows give clone size only sometimes, using once, few, many, or a class for an expanded clone.

>TRBJ2-1|TRBV20-1|NA|TRBD2
CSAAVVASLADNEQFF
TGCAGTGCCGCTGTAGTTGCCTCCCTAGCGGACAATGAGCAGTTCTTC
>TRBJ2-7|TRBV7-3|few|NA
CASSPPAGPSYEQYF
TGTGCCAGCAGCCCCCCGGCAGGGCCCTCCTACGAGCAGTACTTC
>TRBJ2-1|TRBV4-3|NA|NA
CASSQDREYSYNEQFF
TGCGCCAGCAGCCAAGACCGGGAGTACTCCTACAATGAGCAGTTCTTC
>TRBJ1-5|TRBV6-2/TRBV6-3|few|TRBD1
CASRVDRSNQPQHF
TGTGCCAGCAGGGTGGACAGGAGCAATCAGCCCCAGCATTTT
>TRBJ2-3|TRBV30|NA|NA
CAANRDERDTQYF
TGTGCCGCAAACCGGGACGAAAGAGATACGCAGTATTTT
>TRBJ1-2|TRBV5-1|few|NA
CASSLTGAGADGYTF
TGCGCCAGCAGCTTGACCGGGGCCGGTGCGGATGGCTACACCTTC
>TRBJ2-2|TRBV11-3|NA|NA
CASSLESPGELFF
TGTGCCAGCAGCTTAGAGTCGCCCGGGGAGCTGTTTTTT
>TRBJ1-2|TRBV18|few|TRBD1
CASSPDRGVYGYTF
TGTGCCAGCTCACCGGACAGGGGCGTCTATGGCTACACCTTC
>TRBJ2-3|TRBV4-1|once|NA
CASSQQLDSAADTQYF
TGCGCCAGCAGCCAGCAACTAGATTCGGCCGCAGATACGCAGTATTTT
>TRBJ2-3|TRBV7-2|NA|TRBD1
CASSRDRLRDTQYF
TGTGCCAGCAGCCGGGACAGGCTGAGGGATACGCAGTATTTT
>TRBJ2-3|TRBV2|NA|TRBD2
CASSDALAGVGTQYF
TGTGCCAGCAGTGACGCACTAGCGGGAGTAGGTACGCAGTATTTT
>TRBJ2-7|TRBV6-6|NA|TRBD2
CASRGTSGRSGEQYF
TGTGCCAGCAGGGGGACTAGCGGGAGGTCTGGAGAGCAGTACTTC
>TRBJ2-2|TRBV28|few|TRBD1
CASSLGRGPGTGELFF
TGTGCCAGCAGTTTAGGAAGGGGGCCTGGCACCGGGGAGCTGTTTTTT
>TRBJ1-2|TRBV5-1|NA|NA
CASSLAVSSGYTF
TGCGCCAGCAGCTTGGCCGTCAGCTCTGGCTACACCTTC
>TRBJ1-5|TRBV10-3|NA|NA
CAISESGLAQHF
TGTGCCATCAGTGAGTCCGGCTTGGCCCAGCATTTT
>TRBJ2-3|TRBV4-3|NA|NA
CASSQANDRRTDTQYF
TGCGCCAGCAGCCAAGCTAACGACAGGAGGACAGATACGCAGTATTTT
>TRBJ2-7|TRBV28|NA|NA
CASSSGQSYEQYF
TGTGCCAGCAGCTCGGGGCAATCCTACGAGCAGTACTTC
>TRBJ2-7|TRBV6-6|few|TRBD2
CASRAGGPIIEQYF
TGTGCCAGCAGAGCGGGAGGGCCTATCATCGAGCAGTACTTC